These 20 T cell receptor beta chains were sequenced from one sample in a study of blood T cell repertoires in COVID-19. The data were produced by immunoSEQ multiplex PCR, yet TCRdb's version contains in-frame clones alone and is incomplete. In the table there are some 150,000 clones, around 73% of which are singletons. Input material: PBMCs or T cells enriched from blood (not recorded which). The receptors come from a woman aged 50 to 60 who had recovered from COVID-19.

The sample holds one count of this clone. The chain uses TRBV2 and TRBJ1-1; D not certain. CDR3 length: 13 amino acids. Germline assignment: CDR1 SNHLY and CDR2 FYNNEI. V was trimmed by 5 bases and J by 10 bases, leaving 17 bases between them. CDR3 sequence (DNA): TGTGCCAGCAGTCCATTTGGGCCTCTTACAGCTTTCTTT. Its protein is CASSPFGPLTAFF.

The gene calls are TRBV6-1 and TRBJ2-7; a possible D gene is TRBD2 (6 bases). V was cut by 3 bases and J by 3 bases, with 9 bases left in between. CDR1 and CDR2 (germline): MNHNS, SASEGT. CDR3 length: 13 residues. CDR3 amino acids: CASSDTGSYEQYV. The CDR3 DNA sequence: TGTGCCAGCAGTGATACCGGGAGCTACGAGCAGTACGTC.

CDR3 region: CASRGAGGNYGYTF. The CDR3 nucleotides are TGTGCCAGCAGGGGAGCAGGGGGTAACTATGGCTACACCTTC. The rearrangement uses TRBV7-9 and TRBJ1-2, with 7 bases that match TRBD1. With V trimmed by 6 bases and J by 1 base, 5 bases remained unmatched. From germline, CDR1 is SEHNR and CDR2 FQNEAQ (reference sequence). CDR3 length equals 14 residues.

The chain carries TRBV5-4 and TRBJ2-7; 8 positions match TRBD1. Losses at the gene ends were 4 bases for V and 6 bases for J; bases not matched to a gene: 9. The CDR3 contains 14 residues. In germline, CDR1 is SGHNT, CDR2 YYREEE (reference sequence). DNA of the CDR3: TGTGCCAGCAGCCACCCCGCAGGGGGCGGCGAGCAGTACGTC. It specifies CASSHPAGGGEQYV.

The chain carries TRBV7-9 and TRBJ1-2; D gene ambiguous. The germline V and J ends were trimmed by 2 bases and 6 bases, with 10 bases remaining between them. There are 13 residues in the CDR3. CDR1 is SEHNR and CDR2 is FQNEAQ in the germline V gene (reference sequence). CDR3 sequence reads: CASSLSRSDGYTF. CDR3 coding DNA: TGTGCCAGCAGCTTATCTCGGTCGGATGGCTACACCTTC.

This clone came up once. This chain joins TRBV2 and TRBJ1-1; D not certain. Between the trimmed V and J ends, which lost 0 bases and 4 bases, there was a span of 15 bases. Germline assignment: CDR1 SNHLY and CDR2 FYNNEI. CDR3 length: 16 amino acids. The CDR3: CASSEAGGSALTEAFF. CDR3 DNA: TGTGCCAGCAGTGAAGCGGGAGGCAGTGCACTCACTGAAGCTTTCTTT.

The chain recombines TRBV20-1 with TRBJ1-2; a weak D match, TRBD1 (5 bases). The germline V gene encodes CDR1 DFQATT and CDR2 SNEGSKA (reference sequence). Trimming pared 5 bases from V and 8 bases from J, leaving 12 bases between. The CDR3 totals 11 residues. The CDR3 nucleotides read TGCAGTGCTCGGGACTTCCAAGGCTACACCTTC. Its protein product is CSARDFQGYTF.

This rearrangement joins TRBV12-3 or TRBV12-4 to TRBJ2-7, with D possibly TRBD2 on 5 matching bases. Trimming shortened V by 6 bases and J by 3 bases, and 12 bases separated the two germline ends. The CDR3 spans 13 residues. As DNA, the CDR3 is TGTGCCAGCAGCTACTTCGAGGGCTACGAGCAGTACTTC. Translation: CASSYFEGYEQYF.

The table lists this clone with a few counts. The gene calls are TRBV5-1 and TRBJ1-6, with D hard to call. V lost 6 bases and J 0 bases, leaving 13 bases between the germline ends. The CDR3 is made up of 16 amino acids. Germline lookup yields CDR1 SGHRS and CDR2 YFSETQ. DNA for the CDR3: TGCGCCAGCAACTTCGGGAGGAGCTCCTATAATTCACCCCTCCACTTT. This codes for CASNFGRSSYNSPLHF.

Only one count was recorded for this clone. The rearrangement links TRBV28 to TRBJ1-1; D possibly corresponds to TRBD1 (5 bases). V was clipped by 2 bases and J by 4 bases, with 14 bases between them. Per germline, CDR1 MDHEN and CDR2 SYDVKM. The CDR3 is 15 amino acids. The CDR3 bases are TGTGCCAGCAGTTTAGGAGGGGCTGTCGGCACTGAAGCTTTCTTT. This sequence encodes CASSLGGAVGTEAFF.

The chain is built from TRBV5-1 and TRBJ1-2, with 7 bases identical to TRBD1. The CDR3 has 14 residues. The J segment lost 7 bases and the V segment lost 1 base, leaving 7 bases of the junction unmatched. Germline CDR1 reads SGHRS; CDR2 reads YFSETQ. For the CDR3, the DNA is TGCGCCAGCAGCTTGTATGAGGGGGCGGTTGGCTACACCTTC. This gives the protein CASSLYEGAVGYTF. The full variable domain, with the rest looked up from reference TRBV5-1 and TRBJ1-2, is KAGVTQTPRYLIKTRGQQVTLSCSPISGHRSVSWYQQTPGQGLQFLFEYFSETQRNKGNFPGRFSGRQFSNSRSEMNVSTLELGDSALYLCASSLYEGAVGYTFGSGTRLTVV.

The V gene is TRBV5-4, the J gene TRBJ2-3; weak D call: TRBD1 (6 bases). The CDR3 loop spans 16 amino acids. CDR1 and CDR2 from the germline V gene are SGHNT and YYREEE (reference sequence). V dropped 4 bases and J dropped 2 bases, with 17 bases sitting between them. The CDR3 DNA is TGTGCCAGCAGCCCCGGACAGATACAAACCACAGATACGCAGTATTTT. This gives the protein CASSPGQIQTTDTQYF.

The chain joins TRBV3-1 (or the pseudogene TRBV3-2) to TRBJ1-4; D is undetermined. Germline lookup yields CDR1 LGHDT and CDR2 YNNKEL (reference sequence). V was cut by 3 bases and J by 7 bases, with 9 bases left in between. CDR3 size: 13 residues. CDR3 nucleotide sequence: TGTGCCAGCAGCCACGGACGGGGTGAAAAACTGTTTTTT. It specifies CASSHGRGEKLFF.

This chain joins TRBV6-1 and TRBJ2-7; 7 bases map to TRBD1. V gave up 1 base and J gave up 4 bases; unmatched junction bases: 7. The CDR3 consists of 15 residues. Germline V gene sequence: CDR1 MNHNS, CDR2 SASEGT. The CDR3 region has the DNA TGTGCCAGCAGTGAAGATCGGGACAGCGTATACGAGCAGTACTTC. Encoded protein: CASSEDRDSVYEQYF.

This clone was observed a handful of times. The rearrangement uses TRBV18 and TRBJ2-3, with D perhaps matching TRBD2 (5 bases). Per germline, CDR1 KGHSH and CDR2 LQKENI. Trimming removed 2 bases from V and 3 bases from J, with 12 bases in between. The CDR3 is 15 amino acids. CDR3 protein: CASSPSLGRTDTQYF. In DNA form, the CDR3 reads TGTGCCAGCTCACCATCACTTGGGAGAACAGATACGCAGTATTTT.

The V and J genes are TRBV13 and TRBJ2-5; perhaps TRBD2 as D (6 bases). Germline CDR1 reads PRHDT; CDR2 reads FYEKMQ (reference sequence). The CDR3 has 16 residues. V gave up 3 bases and J gave up 1 base, with 15 bases separating them. CDR3 loop: CASSFSGLTPQETQYF. The DNA for the CDR3 is TGTGCCAGCAGCTTTAGCGGACTAACCCCCCAAGAGACCCAGTACTTC.

This clone was seen just once. The V gene is TRBV30, the J gene TRBJ2-6; no clear D. Germline assignment: CDR1 GTSNPN and CDR2 SVGIG (reference sequence). This CDR3 is built from 15 residues. Trimming took off 0 bases at V and 4 bases at J, with 10 bases between the two ends. Here the CDR3 DNA reads TGTGCCTGGAGTGTATTTGATGCGGGGGCCAACGTCCTGACTTTC. This sequence encodes CAWSVFDAGANVLTF.

The genes are TRBV7-2 and TRBJ1-3; tentatively, D is TRBD1 (5 bases). This CDR3 has 13 residues. V lost 5 bases, J lost 5 bases, and 10 bases lay in between. CDR1 and CDR2 (germline): SGHTA, FQGNSA. The CDR3 sequence: CASSLGQRNTIYF. Here the CDR3 DNA reads TGTGCCAGCAGCCTCGGACAACGAAACACCATATATTTT.

The chain combines TRBV5-1 with TRBJ2-5; perhaps TRBD2 as D (6 bases). The germline V and J ends were trimmed by 3 bases and 2 bases, with 23 bases remaining between them. The germline V gene encodes CDR1 SGHRS and CDR2 YFSETQ. The CDR3 extends over 18 amino acids. The DNA for the CDR3 is TGCGCCAGCAGCTGGACCCCGGGTGGGCGGGAACTTCAAGAGACCCAGTACTTC. It specifies CASSWTPGGRELQETQYF.

This chain uses TRBV11-3 with TRBJ2-1; D might be TRBD2 (6 bases). Germline CDR1 is SGHNT and CDR2 is YENEEA. The CDR3 is 15 amino acids. The V and J ends lost 3 bases and 2 bases respectively, with 11 bases between them. The CDR3 reads CASSLRAGPYNEQFF. The CDR3 nucleotides are TGTGCCAGCAGCTTGAGGGCGGGGCCCTACAATGAGCAGTTCTTC.